Listed below are T cell receptor beta chains from one sample, sequenced in a study of blood T cells in healthy people across ages. Each CDR3 protein is one row after TCRdb ran MiXCR on the 5' RACE reads. This table holds under 2,000,000 distinct CDR3 sequences, just under 50% found once. The sequencing sample was made of blood. These receptors were obtained from a woman in her 40s in good health. CDR3s include the opening cysteine and the closing phenylalanine or tryptophan. A D gene is named only where the DNA matches it firmly. Rows may omit the clone size; those that give it use once, few, many or a size class.

TRBD1,TRBV6-6,.,TRBJ1-5,CASTEGTAGNQPQHF,TGTGCCAGCACCGAGGGGACAGCTGGGAATCAGCCCCAGCATTTT
TRBD2,TRBV20-1,many,TRBJ2-7,CSATRGGAISYEQYF,TGCAGTGCAACCCGGGGAGGGGCCATCTCCTACGAGCAGTACTTC
.,TRBV6-6,.,TRBJ1-1,CASTDSNTEAFF,TGTGCCAGCACAGACAGTAACACTGAAGCTTTCTTT
.,TRBV9,.,TRBJ2-5,CASSAGPGPQETQYF,TGTGCCAGCAGCGCAGGACCGGGACCTCAAGAGACCCAGTACTTC
.,TRBV5-1,.,TRBJ2-7,CASSLDAVSDEQYF,TGCGCCAGCAGCTTGGATGCGGTCTCCGACGAGCAGTACTTC
.,TRBV7-9,.,TRBJ2-3,CASSSLQLRRTDTQYF,TGTGCCAGCAGCTCCCTACAGTTAAGGCGCACAGATACGCAGTATTTT
TRBD1,TRBV6-5,.,TRBJ2-1,CASSYLPGQGVDEQFF,TGTGCCAGCAGTTACTTACCGGGACAGGGGGTTGACGAGCAGTTCTTC
.,TRBV27,.,TRBJ2-3,CASSLRTGLMDTQYF,TGTGCCAGCAGCCTTCGAACGGGGTTGATGGATACGCAGTATTTT
.,TRBV4-1,.,TRBJ2-1,CASSQAWVGSYDEQFF,TGCGCCAGCAGCCAAGCTTGGGTTGGTTCCTACGATGAGCAGTTCTTC
.,TRBV11-2,once,TRBJ2-7,CASSPGGREYEQYF,TGTGCCAGCAGTCCGGGGGGCAGGGAATACGAGCAGTACTTC
.,TRBV7-9,few,TRBJ2-1,CASSLGETYNEQFF,TGTGCCAGCAGCTTAGGAGAAACCTACAATGAGCAGTTCTTC
.,TRBV28,.,TRBJ2-1,CATGDVKQFF,TGTGCCACAGGGGACGTCAAGCAGTTCTTC
.,TRBV20-1,.,TRBJ2-5,CSASGGGRETQYF,TGCAGTGCTAGTGGGGGGGGGCGAGAGACCCAGTACTTC
.,TRBV28,.,TRBJ2-4,CASSSILVLRDIPKDDKNIQYF,TGTGCCAGCAGTTCCATCCTCGTACTCCGGGACATCCCTAAAGATGACAAAAACATTCAGTACTTC
TRBD1,TRBV4-3,once,TRBJ1-4,CASSQDRTGRSEKLFF,TGCGCCAGCAGCCAAGATAGGACAGGGAGGAGTGAAAAACTGTTTTTT
TRBD2,TRBV12-3/TRBV12-4,few,TRBJ2-3,CASTPTSGGRTDTQYF,TGTGCCAGCACCCCGACTAGCGGGGGGCGCACAGATACGCAGTATTTT
.,TRBV12-3/TRBV12-4,few,TRBJ2-3,CASTRLTDTQYF,TGTGCCAGCACCCGGTTGACAGATACGCAGTATTTT
.,TRBV7-9,.,TRBJ2-7,CASDNFYEQYF,TGTGCCAGCGACAACTTCTACGAGCAGTACTTC
.,TRBV6-6,few,TRBJ2-7,CASGPHEQYF,TGTGCCAGCGGACCCCACGAGCAGTACTTC
TRBD2,TRBV5-6,.,TRBJ2-4,CASSPTGGAKNIQYF,TGTGCCAGCAGCCCGACGGGGGGGGCCAAAAACATTCAGTACTTC
TRBD1,TRBV7-2,few,TRBJ1-2,CASSQANRTGGSYGYTF,TGTGCCAGCAGCCAGGCAAATCGGACAGGGGGCAGCTATGGCTACACCTTC
.,TRBV28,.,TRBJ2-3,CASSPEGFTDTQYF,TGTGCCAGCAGTCCTGAGGGGTTTACAGATACGCAGTATTTT
TRBD1,TRBV7-6,.,TRBJ2-6,CASSPDRGSGGANVLTF,TGTGCCAGCAGCCCAGACAGGGGCTCCGGTGGGGCCAACGTCCTGACTTTC
.,TRBV4-1,.,TRBJ2-7,CASSHQLATEQYF,TGCGCCAGCAGCCATCAACTAGCCACCGAGCAGTACTTC
.,TRBV11-2,.,TRBJ2-5,CASSLGVSGNLRETQYF,TGTGCCAGCAGCTTGGGGGTGAGCGGAAACCTTCGAGAGACCCAGTACTTC
.,TRBV20-1,.,TRBJ1-6,CSARDPDINSPLHF,TGCAGTGCTAGAGATCCCGACATCAATTCACCCCTCCACTTT
.,TRBV20-1,few,TRBJ1-1,CSAPRGGAFSTEAFF,TGCAGTGCTCCTCGGGGGGGGGCCTTTAGCACTGAAGCTTTCTTT
TRBD1,TRBV6-2/TRBV6-3,.,TRBJ2-4,CASSYSGQGDIQYF,TGTGCCAGCAGTTACTCCGGACAGGGGGACATTCAGTACTTC
TRBD1,TRBV29-1,few,TRBJ1-2,CSVEGVRDRNYGYTF,TGCAGCGTTGAAGGGGTCAGGGACAGGAACTATGGCTACACCTTC
.,TRBV20-1,.,TRBJ1-2,CSARATSANYGYTF,TGCAGTGCTAGAGCCACTTCCGCTAACTATGGCTACACCTTC
.,TRBV9,.,TRBJ2-7,CASSARDLTYEQYF,TGTGCCAGCAGCGCGCGGGACTTGACTTACGAGCAGTACTTC
TRBD1,TRBV6-5,.,TRBJ2-3,CASSSSGGTSTDTQYF,TGTGCCAGCAGTTCCTCAGGGGGCACTAGCACAGATACGCAGTATTTT
TRBD1,TRBV6-2/TRBV6-3,.,TRBJ1-1,CASSHPSGTEIMNTEAFF,TGTGCCAGCAGTCACCCTTCCGGGACAGAGATTATGAACACTGAAGCTTTCTTT
TRBD2,TRBV2,.,TRBJ2-4,CASSPGLAAVSKNIQYF,TGTGCCAGCAGTCCGGGACTAGCGGCGGTATCCAAAAACATTCAGTACTTC
.,TRBV20-1,.,TRBJ2-5,CSPDREGETQYF,TGCAGCCCGGACAGGGAGGGGGAGACCCAGTACTTC
.,TRBV7-2,few,TRBJ2-3,CASSLGKAGRSDTQYF,TGTGCCAGCAGCTTAGGGAAGGCAGGGCGGTCAGATACGCAGTATTTT
TRBD2,TRBV20-1,.,TRBJ2-7,CSASLAGGIHKQYF,TGCAGTGCTAGTCTTGCGGGGGGCATCCACAAGCAGTACTTC
.,TRBV5-5,once,TRBJ1-5,CASSPGGTALYSNQPQHF,TGTGCCAGCAGCCCGGGCGGGACTGCTCTTTATAGCAATCAGCCCCAGCATTTT
.,TRBV28,.,TRBJ2-3,CASSSPLPDTQYF,TGTGCCAGCAGTAGCCCCCTGCCAGATACGCAGTATTTT
.,TRBV20-1,.,TRBJ2-7,CSARDSPGDYEQYF,TGCAGTGCTAGAGATTCTCCGGGCGACTACGAGCAGTACTTC
TRBD1,TRBV13,.,TRBJ2-7,CASLGQGKYEQYF,TGTGCCAGCCTGGGACAGGGGAAGTACGAGCAGTACTTC
.,TRBV7-9,many,TRBJ2-5,CASSFGGLETQYF,TGTGCCAGCAGTTTCGGGGGACTGGAGACCCAGTACTTC
.,TRBV20-1,.,TRBJ2-3,CSYRVSTDTQYF,TGCAGCTACAGGGTCTCCACAGATACGCAGTATTTT
TRBD1,TRBV5-1,.,TRBJ2-6,CASSINRQGSGANVLTF,TGCGCCAGCAGCATAAACCGACAGGGATCTGGGGCCAACGTCCTGACTTTC
TRBD1,TRBV5-4,.,TRBJ1-2,CASTPRDRGRGYTF,TGTGCCAGCACCCCACGGGACAGGGGGCGAGGCTACACCTTC
.,TRBV7-2,.,TRBJ1-2,CASSLASGFGYTF,TGTGCCAGCAGCTTAGCATCCGGTTTCGGCTACACCTTC
.,TRBV7-2,few,TRBJ1-2,CASSPGSRSDGYTF,TGTGCCAGCAGCCCAGGATCCCGTTCCGATGGCTACACCTTC
TRBD1,TRBV9,once,TRBJ2-5,CASSVGVLQGARETQYF,TGTGCCAGCAGCGTAGGGGTCCTCCAGGGGGCAAGGGAGACCCAGTACTTC
.,TRBV6-1,.,TRBJ2-5,CACLGEYNAETQYF,TGTGCCTGCCTCGGGGAATATAACGCAGAGACCCAGTACTTC
.,TRBV5-6,.,TRBJ1-1,CASSLDRRPPEAFF,TGTGCCAGCAGCTTGGACCGGCGACCGCCTGAAGCTTTCTTT